This passage covers 15 T cell receptor beta chains from one sample sequenced in a study of patients with pleural tuberculosis. TCRdb recomputed calls from the reads with MiXCR, one row per CDR3 protein. The sample consists of 45,000 to 60,000 distinct CDR3 sequences, less than 8% of them appearing once. All receptors come from a human donor with pleural tuberculosis.

This clonotype occurred many times. The CDR3 sequence is CSASGRFYNEQFF. The CDR3 DNA reads as TGCAGTGCTAGCGGGAGGTTCTACAATGAGCAGTTCTTC. The chain employs TRBV20-1 and TRBJ2-1; 7 bases agree with TRBD2. V lost 3 bases and J lost 3; bases outside the gene matches: 2. Germline values: CDR1 DFQATT, CDR2 SNEGSKA (reference sequence). This CDR3 has 13 residues.

This clonotype was seen repeatedly, ten times or more. The chain is built from TRBV11-2 and TRBJ2-3, with 8 bases matching TRBD2. CDR1 and CDR2 from the germline V gene are SGHAT and FQNNGV. V dropped 4 bases and J dropped 2; count of bases not matched to a gene: 5. The CDR3 covers 15 residues. The CDR3 loop is CASSSPSGSTDTQYF. CDR3 coding DNA: TGTGCCAGCAGCTCCCCTAGCGGGTCCACAGATACGCAGTATTTT.

The chain carries TRBV19 and TRBJ2-5; 10 bases map to TRBD2. Trimming at V came to 5 bases and at J to 6 bases, leaving 9 bases not matched to a gene. Germline V gives CDR1 LNHDA, CDR2 SQIVND (reference sequence). CDR3 size: 15 residues. The CDR3 region is CASSGRDSGRKTQYF. The CDR3 bases are TGTGCCAGTAGTGGCCGTGATAGCGGGAGGAAGACCCAGTACTTC.

This clonotype was seen repeatedly, ten times or more. J is TRBJ2-1 and V is TRBV20-1; 7 nucleotides match TRBD2. With V trimmed by 3 bases and J by 5 bases, 10 bases remained unmatched. From germline, CDR1 is DFQATT and CDR2 SNEGSKA (reference sequence). CDR3 length: 15 amino acids. CDR3 amino acids: CSARPGLQRDNEQFF. In DNA form, the CDR3 reads TGCAGTGCTAGGCCGGGACTACAGAGGGACAATGAGCAGTTCTTC.

Ten or more counts support this clonotype. The chain links TRBV20-1 to TRBJ2-3, with TRBD1 as a possible D gene (5 bases). CDR3 size: 13 residues. Trimming removed 0 bases from V and 11 bases from J, with 15 bases in between. CDR1 and CDR2 (germline): DFQATT, SNEGSKA (reference sequence). The CDR3 region has the DNA TGCAGTGCTAGAGATTCGGCAGGGTTGAGGCAGTATTTT. It is translated as CSARDSAGLRQYF.

This clonotype was seen many times. The chain carries TRBV12-3 or TRBV12-4 and TRBJ2-1; the match to TRBD2 covers 8 bases. This CDR3 comprises 17 residues. V lost 6 bases, J lost 5 bases, and 15 bases stayed unmatched. The CDR3 loop reads CASRAHSTSATHNEQFF. CDR3 in DNA: TGTGCCAGCAGAGCACATTCGACTAGCGCGACCCACAATGAGCAGTTCTTC.

This clonotype occurred many times. The chain links TRBV11-2 to TRBJ1-3, with no clear D. The CDR3 has 13 residues. V was trimmed by 3 bases and J by 3 bases, leaving 6 bases between them. The germline CDR1 and CDR2 sequences are SGHAT and FQNNGV. This chain's CDR3 is CASSFRDGNTIYF. CDR3 nucleotide sequence: TGTGCCAGCAGCTTTCGTGATGGAAACACCATATATTTT.

Concerning this clonotype: A much larger clone is a single base away; this may be a read error. The rearrangement links TRBV24-1 to TRBJ2-3, with 9 bases aligning to TRBD1. The CDR3 extends over 13 amino acids. Germline CDR1 and CDR2: KGHDR and SFDVKD. CDR3 protein: CVTVGQGTDTQYF. The CDR3 nucleotides read TGTGTCACCGTAGGACAGGGGACAGATACGCAGTATTTT.

There are many counts of this clonotype. The rearrangement links TRBV27 to TRBJ2-7, with TRBD1 as a possible D gene (5 bases). This CDR3 contains 13 residues. CDR1 MNHEY and CDR2 SMNVEV come from the germline V gene (reference sequence). The V end was cut by 2 bases, the J end by 4 bases, with 9 bases between. The CDR3 coding sequence is TGTGCCAGCAGTTTACAGGGTGGGTACGAGCAGTACTTC. Translating gives CASSLQGGYEQYF.

The J gene is TRBJ1-3, the V gene TRBV29-1; D is uncertain. The V end was cut by 7 bases, the J end by 0 bases, with 7 bases between. The CDR3 extends over 12 amino acids. Germline CDR1 SQVTM, CDR2 ANQGSEA. CDR3 DNA sequence: TGCAGCGCCTGGAGCTCTGGAAACACCATATATTTT. Encoded protein: CSAWSSGNTIYF.

V and J are TRBV7-1 and TRBJ2-3; TRBD2 matches at 12 bases. TRBV7-1 is identified as an open reading frame with a role that is uncertain. The CDR3 has 17 residues. Germline trimming cut 2 bases from V and 2 bases from J; bases unmatched to any gene: 5. In DNA, the CDR3 is TGTGCCAGCAGCTCACACCCTAGCGGGAGGGACACAGATACGCAGTATTTT. As protein: CASSSHPSGRDTDTQYF.

Ten or more counts support this clonotype. The gene calls are TRBV2 and TRBJ1-2; D may be TRBD1 (6 bases). This CDR3 has 13 residues. Germline V CDR1 and CDR2: SNHLY, FYNNEI. Trimming removed 4 bases from V and 7 bases from J, with 13 bases in between. CDR3 region: CASSGQGFSGYTF. The CDR3 DNA reads as TGTGCCAGCAGTGGGCAGGGGTTTTCTGGCTACACCTTC.

The sample holds a few counts of this clonotype. The chain recombines TRBV29-1 with TRBJ2-1; 7 nucleotides line up with TRBD2. The germline gives CDR1 SQVTM, CDR2 ANQGSEA. Unmatched junction bases numbered 10, after V lost 5 bases and J lost 3 bases. The CDR3 is 15 amino acids. The CDR3 nucleotides read TGCAGCGTTATAGGGAGCGGGACTATCTACAATGAGCAGTTCTTC. It specifies CSVIGSGTIYNEQFF.

This clonotype was found many times. This sequence joins TRBV6-1 and TRBJ2-7; 7 bases agree with TRBD1. The CDR3 runs 13 residues. CDR1 MNHNS and CDR2 SASEGT come from the germline V gene. The V gene end was trimmed by 6 bases and the J gene end by 0 bases; junction bases not matched to a gene: 2. The CDR3 DNA is TGTGCCAGCAGACGGGACAGCTCCTACGAGCAGTACGTC. Translated, it gives CASRRDSSYEQYV.

In its sample, this clonotype was seen a few times. The chain employs TRBV29-1 and TRBJ2-1; possible D gene TRBD2, 6 bases. CDR3 length: 13 amino acids. Germline CDR1 SQVTM, CDR2 ANQGSEA. V gave up 4 bases and J gave up 2 bases, with 9 bases separating them. The CDR3 sequence is CSVASATYNEQFF. The CDR3, as DNA: TGCAGCGTTGCTAGCGCTACCTACAATGAGCAGTTCTTC.